Described below is a single TCR beta chain sequence and its context. Its antigen has not been determined. Per-nucleotide qualities are absent, and no much larger clonotype sits a single base away. These data are taken from a study of blood T cell repertoires in COVID-19 (dated by TCRdb to the early 2020s). Study-wide context: Collaborator samples came from the United States, Italy and Spain and covered acute and convalescent phases of COVID-19. Where available, HLA class I and class II types were obtained from metadata supplied by the sample provider rather than from assay-based typing. The prospective study material was composed of cDNA or gDNA derived from T cells, B-cell-depleted T cells, or PBMCs. Nearly every sample came with metadata listing a de-identified subject ID, COVID-19 status, age in years and sex. The repertoires were released in a freely available public database meant as a resource for research on the immune response to SARS-CoV-2. Deeply sampled blood TCRbeta repertoires from subjects exposed to, actively infected with, or recovered from COVID-19 were included in the dataset. Samples were obtained from the ongoing ImmuneRACE study (first 160 participants) and from 950 to 1,500 subjects provided by 6 global collaborators.

Results the study describes overall, beyond this receptor: Clinical and demographic metadata were provided uncurated, with the amount varying by source and participant.

Participants in the prospective study were aged roughly 18 to 100 years, lived in over 20 United States geographic areas, and enrolled through a virtual design. In the prospective study, cohorts were assigned on the basis of participant-reported clinical history obtained from a screening survey and a study questionnaire. Exposed participants had been in contact, within 2 weeks of entering the study, with a person who had a PCR-confirmed or clinician-diagnosed case of COVID-19. Each participant in the prospective study had whole blood, serum and a nasopharyngeal or oropharyngeal swab collected by mobile phlebotomists. Participants in the prospective study had the option to provide additional blood draws and questionnaires over an approximately 2-month period. Before DNA extraction, blood samples from the prospective study were shipped at room temperature or frozen. CDR1 and CDR2, looked up from the germline V gene, are SQVTM and ANQGSEA. Between the V and J ends, shortened by 4 bases and 3 bases respectively, the junction contains 15 bases. From its cysteine to its phenylalanine, the CDR3 spans 15 amino acids. Only the CDR3 region is kept as DNA, spanning 45 bases read in frame from base 1.

The immunoSEQ Assay, a bias-controlled multiplex PCR, was used to amplify TCRbeta CDR3 regions from genomic DNA. In the authors' own workflow: The number of nucleated cells in each sample was estimated by amplification of reference gene primers within the assay. To quantify the absolute abundance of each unique TCRbeta CDR3 rearrangement, sequence reads were collapsed and filtered. For each sample, productive Simpson clonality was calculated as the square root of Simpson's diversity index across productive rearrangements. The table comes from immuneACCESS by way of TCRdb, which keeps in-frame sequences with V and J called. Part of the clones is missing from these tables; in studies checked, under half for an unresolved V gene and the rest for unknown reasons. The V and J calls and clone size come from that table; D and trimming were worked out from the DNA. The sample table holds approximately 310,000 clones, of which approximately 81% were seen once. In total, the top ten clones hold about 1.9% of the sample.

The source of this sequence is a young woman who had been exposed to COVID-19. The sequenced sample consisted of PBMCs or T cells enriched from blood (not recorded which). The rearranged segments are TRBV29-1 and TRBJ2-2, and possibly TRBD2, on 6 matching bases. The DNA sequence reads TGCAGCGTTGTATATCGGGGGATCCACACCGGGGAGCTGTTTTTT. Translation gives CSVVYRGIHTGELFF.